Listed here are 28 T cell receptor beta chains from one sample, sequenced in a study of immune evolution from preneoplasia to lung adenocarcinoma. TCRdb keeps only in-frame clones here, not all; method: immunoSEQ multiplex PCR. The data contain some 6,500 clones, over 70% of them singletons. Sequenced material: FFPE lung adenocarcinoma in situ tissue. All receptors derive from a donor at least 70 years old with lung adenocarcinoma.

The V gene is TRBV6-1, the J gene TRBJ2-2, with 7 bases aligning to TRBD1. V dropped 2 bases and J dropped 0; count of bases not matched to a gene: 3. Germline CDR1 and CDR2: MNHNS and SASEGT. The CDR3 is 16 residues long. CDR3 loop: CASSEFGTANTGELFF. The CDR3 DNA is TGTGCCAGCAGTGAATTCGGGACAGCGAACACCGGGGAGCTGTTTTTT.

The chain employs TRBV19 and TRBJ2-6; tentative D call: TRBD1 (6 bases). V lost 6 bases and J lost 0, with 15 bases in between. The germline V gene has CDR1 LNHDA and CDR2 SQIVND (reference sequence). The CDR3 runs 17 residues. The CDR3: CASSRDILSSGANVLTF. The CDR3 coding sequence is TGTGCCAGTAGCCGGGACATTCTATCCTCTGGGGCCAACGTCCTGACTTTC. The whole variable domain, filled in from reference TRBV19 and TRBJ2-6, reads DGGITQSPKYLFRKEGQNVTLSCEQNLNHDAMYWYRQDPGQGLRLIYYSQIVNDFQKGDIAEGYSVSREKKESFPLTVTSAQKNPTAFYLCASSRDILSSGANVLTFGAGSRLTVL.

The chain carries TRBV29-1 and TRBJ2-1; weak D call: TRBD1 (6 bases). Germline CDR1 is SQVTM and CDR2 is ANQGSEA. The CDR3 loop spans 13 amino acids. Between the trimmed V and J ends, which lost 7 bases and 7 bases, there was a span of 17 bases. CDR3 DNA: TGCAGCGCAAACAGGGAGTATGGGAATGAGCAGTTCTTC. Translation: CSANREYGNEQFF.

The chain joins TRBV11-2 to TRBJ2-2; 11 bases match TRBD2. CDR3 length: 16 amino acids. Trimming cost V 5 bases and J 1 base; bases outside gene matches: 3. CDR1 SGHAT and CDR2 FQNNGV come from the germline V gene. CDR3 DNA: TGTGCCAGCAGCCGACTAGCGGGAAAGAACACCGGGGAGCTGTTTTTT. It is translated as CASSRLAGKNTGELFF.

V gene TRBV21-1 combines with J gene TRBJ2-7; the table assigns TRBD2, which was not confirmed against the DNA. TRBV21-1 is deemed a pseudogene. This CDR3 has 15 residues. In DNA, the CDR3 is TGTGCCAGCAGCATCTCTAGCGGGAGGACCTACGAGCAGTACTTC. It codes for CASSISSGRTYEQYF.

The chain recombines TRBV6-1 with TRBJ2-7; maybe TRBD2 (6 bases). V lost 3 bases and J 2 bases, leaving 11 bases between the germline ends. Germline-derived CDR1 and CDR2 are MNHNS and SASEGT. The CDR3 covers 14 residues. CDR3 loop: CASSESGRAYEQYF. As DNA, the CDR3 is TGTGCCAGCAGTGAGAGCGGGCGTGCCTACGAGCAGTACTTC.

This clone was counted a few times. The CDR3 spells CSVEGQLNEKLFF. The CDR3 coding sequence is TGCAGCGTTGAAGGACAGCTTAATGAAAAACTGTTTTTT. The genes are TRBV29-1 and TRBJ1-4, with TRBD1 as a possible D gene (5 bases). V dropped 1 base and J dropped 4 bases, with 7 bases sitting between them. This CDR3 has 13 amino acids. From germline, CDR1 is SQVTM and CDR2 ANQGSEA.

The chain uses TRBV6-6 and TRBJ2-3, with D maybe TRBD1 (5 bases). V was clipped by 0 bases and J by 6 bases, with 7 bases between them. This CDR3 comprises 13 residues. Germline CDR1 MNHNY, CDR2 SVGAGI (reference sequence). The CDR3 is CASSYSSGDTQYF. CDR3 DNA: TGTGCCAGCAGTTACTCGTCAGGGGATACGCAGTATTTT.

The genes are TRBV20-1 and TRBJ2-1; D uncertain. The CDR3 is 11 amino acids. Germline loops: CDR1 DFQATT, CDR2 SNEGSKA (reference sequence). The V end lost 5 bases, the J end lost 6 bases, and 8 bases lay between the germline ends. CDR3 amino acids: CSAAYGNEQFF. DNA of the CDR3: TGCAGTGCTGCCTATGGCAATGAGCAGTTCTTC.

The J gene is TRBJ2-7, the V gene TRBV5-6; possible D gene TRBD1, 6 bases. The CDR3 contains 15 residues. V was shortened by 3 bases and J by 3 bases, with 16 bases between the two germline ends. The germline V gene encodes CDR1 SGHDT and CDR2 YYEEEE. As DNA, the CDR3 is TGTGCCAGCAGCTCCCTCGACAGGTTTCTCTACGAGCAGTACTTC. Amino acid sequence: CASSSLDRFLYEQYF.

This chain's CDR3 is CASSPGQGKGEQYF. The CDR3 region has the DNA TGTGCCAGCTCACCGGGACAGGGAAAAGGCGAGCAGTACTTC. The chain links TRBV18 to TRBJ2-7; 9 bases line up with TRBD1. The germline CDR1 and CDR2 sequences are KGHSH and LQKENI. The CDR3 runs 14 residues. V lost 3 bases and J lost 6; bases outside the gene matches: 6.

The CDR3 nucleotides read TGTGCCAGCAGCTCAACAGGGGTAGGGGAGCAGTACTTC. This codes for CASSSTGVGEQYF. The chain carries TRBV7-9 and TRBJ2-7; 7 nucleotides agree with TRBD1. Germline V gene data show CDR1 as SEHNR and CDR2 as FQNEAQ (reference sequence). V dropped 4 bases and J dropped 7; count of bases not matched to a gene: 7. The CDR3 is 13 amino acids. The full variable domain, its missing parts supplied by reference TRBV7-9 and TRBJ2-7, is DTGVSQNPRHKITKRGQNVTFRCDPISEHNRLYWYRQTLGQGPEFLTYFQNEAQLEKSRLLSDRFSAERPKGSFSTLEIQRTEQGDSAMYLCASSSTGVGEQYFGPGTRLTVT.

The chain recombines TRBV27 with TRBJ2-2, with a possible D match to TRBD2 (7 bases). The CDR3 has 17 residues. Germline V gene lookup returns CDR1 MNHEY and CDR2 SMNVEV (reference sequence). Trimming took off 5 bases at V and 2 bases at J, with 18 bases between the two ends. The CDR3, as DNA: TGTGCCAGCAGTAAACGACCGGGGGGCCCTAACACCGGGGAGCTGTTTTTT. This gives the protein CASSKRPGGPNTGELFF.

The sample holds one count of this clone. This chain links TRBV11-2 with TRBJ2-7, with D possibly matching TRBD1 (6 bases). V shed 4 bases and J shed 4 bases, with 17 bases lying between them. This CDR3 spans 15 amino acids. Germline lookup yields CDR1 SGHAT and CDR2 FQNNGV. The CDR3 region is CASSSLFQGRYEQYF. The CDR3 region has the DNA TGTGCCAGCAGCTCCCTTTTTCAGGGGCGTTACGAGCAGTACTTC.

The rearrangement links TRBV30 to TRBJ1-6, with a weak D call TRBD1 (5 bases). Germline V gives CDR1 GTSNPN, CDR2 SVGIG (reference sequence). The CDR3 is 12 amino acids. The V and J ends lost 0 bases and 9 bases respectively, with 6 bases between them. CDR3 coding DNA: TGTGCCTGGAGTGTACAGGTTTCACCCCTCCACTTT. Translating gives CAWSVQVSPLHF.

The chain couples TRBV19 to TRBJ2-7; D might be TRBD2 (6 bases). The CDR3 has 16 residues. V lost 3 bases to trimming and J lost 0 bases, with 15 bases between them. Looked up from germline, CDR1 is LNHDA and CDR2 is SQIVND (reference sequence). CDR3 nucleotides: TGTGCCAGTAGTATTATAGGGCGGGGCCACTCCTACGAGCAGTACTTC. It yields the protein CASSIIGRGHSYEQYF.

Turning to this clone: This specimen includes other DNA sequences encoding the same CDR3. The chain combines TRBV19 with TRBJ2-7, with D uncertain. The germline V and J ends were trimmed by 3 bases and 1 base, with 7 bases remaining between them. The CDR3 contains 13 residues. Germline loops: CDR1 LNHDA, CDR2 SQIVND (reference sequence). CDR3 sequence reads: CASSIGPSYEQYF. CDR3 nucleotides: TGTGCCAGTAGTATTGGTCCTTCCTACGAGCAGTACTTC.

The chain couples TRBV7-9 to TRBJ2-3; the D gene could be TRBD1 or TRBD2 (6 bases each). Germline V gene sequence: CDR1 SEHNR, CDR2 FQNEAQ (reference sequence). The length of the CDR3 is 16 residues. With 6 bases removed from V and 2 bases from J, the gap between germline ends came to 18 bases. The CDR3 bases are TGTGCCAGCAGTCCGAGGGGGGTTCGAACCACAGATACGCAGTATTTT. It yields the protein CASSPRGVRTTDTQYF.

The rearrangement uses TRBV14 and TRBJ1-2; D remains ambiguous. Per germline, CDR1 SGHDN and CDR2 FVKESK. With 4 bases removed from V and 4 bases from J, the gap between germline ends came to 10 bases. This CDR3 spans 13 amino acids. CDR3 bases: TGTGCCAGCAGCCTCGGAGCGGGCTATGGCTACACCTTC. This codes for CASSLGAGYGYTF.

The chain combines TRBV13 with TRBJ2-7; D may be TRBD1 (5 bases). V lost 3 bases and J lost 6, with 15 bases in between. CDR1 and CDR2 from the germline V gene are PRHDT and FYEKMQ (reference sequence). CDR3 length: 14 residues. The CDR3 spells CASSFLGLVGEQYF. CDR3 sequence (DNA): TGTGCCAGCAGCTTTTTGGGGCTGGTGGGCGAGCAGTACTTC.

CDR3 sequence: CASSQEAGVNTEAFF. Written as DNA, the CDR3 is TGCGCCAGCAGCCAAGAAGCAGGCGTGAACACTGAAGCTTTCTTT. The chain employs TRBV4-1 and TRBJ1-1; D is uncertain. V lost 0 bases and J lost 0, with 8 bases in between. CDR1 is MGHRA, CDR2 YSYEKL, per germline. CDR3 length: 15 residues.

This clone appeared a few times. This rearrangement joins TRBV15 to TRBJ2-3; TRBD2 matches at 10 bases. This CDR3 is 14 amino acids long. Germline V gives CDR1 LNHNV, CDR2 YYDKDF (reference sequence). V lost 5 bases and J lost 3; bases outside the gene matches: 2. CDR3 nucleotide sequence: TGTGCCACCAGCGGGGGACTAGCGACAGATACGCAGTATTTT. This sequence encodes CATSGGLATDTQYF.

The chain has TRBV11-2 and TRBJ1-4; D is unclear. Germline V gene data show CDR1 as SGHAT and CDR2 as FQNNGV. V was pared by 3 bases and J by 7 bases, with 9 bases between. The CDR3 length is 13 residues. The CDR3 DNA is TGTGCCAGCAGCTTTGACGGCGGTGAAAAACTGTTTTTT. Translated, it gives CASSFDGGEKLFF. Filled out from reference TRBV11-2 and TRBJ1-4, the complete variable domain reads EAGVAQSPRYKIIEKRQSVAFWCNPISGHATLYWYQQILGQGPKLLIQFQNNGVVDDSQLPKDRFSAERLKGVDSTLKIQPAKLEDSAVYLCASSFDGGEKLFFGSGTQLSVL.

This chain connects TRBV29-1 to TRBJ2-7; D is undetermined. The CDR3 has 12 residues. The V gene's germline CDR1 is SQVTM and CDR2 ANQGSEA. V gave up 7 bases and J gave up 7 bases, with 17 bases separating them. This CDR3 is CSACPREGEQYF. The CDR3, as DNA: TGCAGCGCCTGCCCCCGAGAAGGGGAGCAGTACTTC.

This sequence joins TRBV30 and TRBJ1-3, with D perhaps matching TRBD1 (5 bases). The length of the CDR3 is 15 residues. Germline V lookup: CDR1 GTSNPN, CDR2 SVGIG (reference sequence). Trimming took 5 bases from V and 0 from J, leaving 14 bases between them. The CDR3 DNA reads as TGTGCCTGGGACAGAGCCCTCGACTCTGGAAACACCATATATTTT. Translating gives CAWDRALDSGNTIYF.

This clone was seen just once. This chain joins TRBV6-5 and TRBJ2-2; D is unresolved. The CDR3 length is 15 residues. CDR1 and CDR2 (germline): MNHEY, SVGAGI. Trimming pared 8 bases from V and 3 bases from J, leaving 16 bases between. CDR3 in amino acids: CASCRNPYDTGELFF. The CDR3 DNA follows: TGTGCCAGCTGTCGCAATCCTTATGACACCGGGGAGCTGTTTTTT.

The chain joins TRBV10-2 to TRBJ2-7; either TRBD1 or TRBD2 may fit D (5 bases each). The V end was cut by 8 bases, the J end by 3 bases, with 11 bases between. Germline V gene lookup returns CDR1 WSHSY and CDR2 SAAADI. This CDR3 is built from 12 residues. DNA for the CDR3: TGCGCCAGCCTGGGTGGGGGCTACGAGCAGTACTTC. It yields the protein CASLGGGYEQYF.

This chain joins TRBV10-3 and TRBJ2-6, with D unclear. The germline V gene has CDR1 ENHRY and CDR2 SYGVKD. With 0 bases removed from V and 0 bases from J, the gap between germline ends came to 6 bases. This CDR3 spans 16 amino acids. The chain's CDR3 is CAISESSDSGANVLTF. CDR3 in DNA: TGTGCCATCAGTGAGTCGAGCGACTCTGGGGCCAACGTCCTGACTTTC.